The 13 T cell receptor beta chains below were found in one sample sequenced in a study of breast tumors, draining lymph nodes, adjacent tissues. TCRdb itself ran the multiplex PCR reads through MiXCR, one entry per CDR3 protein. The sample lists approximately 100,000 distinct CDR3 sequences, 20% to 25% seen once, with 1% to 1.5% in the top ten. Samples came from axillary lymph nodes draining the breast cancer. The sequencing input was axillary lymph node tissue. These receptors originate from a female donor with breast cancer. Some clones in this sample may be carry-over from other donors' samples.

This sequence joins TRBV4-1 and TRBJ2-2, with a weak D call TRBD1 (5 bases). The CDR3 runs to 14 residues. Germline assignment: CDR1 MGHRA and CDR2 YSYEKL. V was shortened by 5 bases and J by 3 bases, with 10 bases between the two germline ends. CDR3 in DNA: TGCGCCAGCAGCGGCGGCAGGGACACCGGGGAGCTGTTTTTT. Translating gives CASSGGRDTGELFF.

There are many counts of this clonotype. V usage is TRBV19 and J usage is TRBJ1-5; TRBD1 matches at 9 bases. The CDR3 totals 16 residues. Trimming removed 2 bases from V and 5 bases from J; junction bases left unmatched: 7. In germline, CDR1 is LNHDA, CDR2 SQIVND (reference sequence). CDR3 sequence: CASSIIVTGGHQPQHF. For the CDR3, the DNA is TGTGCCAGTAGTATAATAGTGACAGGGGGACATCAGCCCCAGCATTTT.

V gene TRBV3-1 combines with J gene TRBJ2-2; 7 nucleotides line up with TRBD1. Germline assignment: CDR1 LGHDT and CDR2 YNNKEL (reference sequence). CDR3 length equals 16 residues. With 4 bases clipped from V and 8 bases from J, the junction kept 13 bases outside the gene matches. The CDR3 loop is CASSPWDRQSGGELFF. In DNA, the CDR3 is TGTGCCAGCAGCCCCTGGGACAGACAATCGGGGGGGGAGCTGTTTTTT. Full variable domain (missing parts from reference TRBV3-1 and TRBJ2-2): DTAVSQTPKYLVTQMGNDKSIKCEQNLGHDTMYWYKQDSKKFLKIMFSYNNKELIINETVPNRFSPKSPDKAHLNLHINSLELGDSAVYFCASSPWDRQSGGELFFGEGSRLTVL.

Only one count was recorded for this clonotype. A read error may be the cause here, since a much bigger clone is one base away. V gene TRBV11-2 combines with J gene TRBJ2-5; D possibly corresponds to TRBD1 (5 bases). The CDR3 loop spans 15 amino acids. V lost 5 bases, J lost 2 bases, and 15 bases lay in between. Germline-derived CDR1 and CDR2 are SGHAT and FQNNGV. CDR3 loop: CASSPPPGKQETQYF. In nucleotides, the CDR3 is TGTGCCAGCAGCCCCCCCCCAGGGAAACAAGAGACCCAGTACTTC.

In its sample, this clonotype was seen many times. J is TRBJ2-3 and V is TRBV6-1, with 7 bases matching TRBD2. The ends lost 4 bases at V and 4 bases at J; junction bases unmatched: 8. The CDR3 consists of 15 residues. Per germline, CDR1 MNHNS and CDR2 SASEGT. The chain's CDR3 is CASSVGRGFADTQYF. In DNA, the CDR3 is TGTGCCAGCAGTGTTGGGAGGGGATTCGCAGATACGCAGTATTTT.

There are many counts of this clonotype. The J gene is TRBJ2-3, the V gene TRBV10-3, with 8 bases identical to TRBD2. This CDR3 has 16 residues. CDR1 and CDR2 (germline): ENHRY, SYGVKD. The V segment lost 5 bases and the J segment 2 bases; nucleotides outside the gene matches: 9. For the CDR3, the DNA is TGTGCCATCAGTCCCCCCCCAGCGGGAGTCACAGATACGCAGTATTTT. The encoded protein is CAISPPPAGVTDTQYF.

This clonotype was recorded many times. The chain joins TRBV27 to TRBJ1-6, with D possibly TRBD1 on 5 matching bases. Per germline, CDR1 MNHEY and CDR2 SMNVEV (reference sequence). V dropped 2 bases and J dropped 7 bases, with 9 bases sitting between them. CDR3 size: 14 residues. The chain's CDR3 is CASSLNGDNSPLHF. The CDR3 DNA reads as TGTGCCAGCAGTTTAAACGGGGACAATTCACCCCTCCACTTT.

This clonotype showed up many times. J is TRBJ2-3 and V is TRBV9; unclear D gene. V lost 3 bases and J lost 1, with 6 bases in between. CDR1 is SGDLS, CDR2 YYNGEE, per germline. The CDR3 spans 13 residues. CDR3 residues: CASSAQGTDTQYF. In DNA, the CDR3 is TGTGCCAGCAGCGCCCAGGGCACAGATACGCAGTATTTT.

This clonotype was counted at least ten times. The CDR3 nucleotides are TGTGCCAGCGGTACTAGCGGGAGTGATACGCAGTATTTT. Translating gives CASGTSGSDTQYF. The chain uses TRBV7-9 and TRBJ2-3; 11 nucleotides agree with TRBD2. CDR1 and CDR2 (germline): SEHNR, FQNEAQ (reference sequence). The CDR3 sequence is 13 residues long. Losses at the gene ends were 8 bases for V and 6 bases for J; bases not matched to a gene: 4. The full variable domain, with the rest looked up from reference TRBV7-9 and TRBJ2-3, is DTGVSQNPRHKITKRGQNVTFRCDPISEHNRLYWYRQTLGQGPEFLTYFQNEAQLEKSRLLSDRFSAERPKGSFSTLEIQRTEQGDSAMYLCASGTSGSDTQYFGPGTRLTVL.

With regard to this clonotype: This may stem from a read error, because a much larger clone lies one nucleotide away. This sequence joins TRBV11-2 and TRBJ2-1; D ambiguous. Germline V gene data show CDR1 as SGHAT and CDR2 as FQNNGV. This CDR3 has 12 residues. CDR3 nucleotide sequence: TGTGCCAGCAGCTTAGAATCCAATGAGCAGTCCTTC. As protein: CASSLESNEQSF.

About this clonotype: A much larger clone lies a single base off, so this may be a read error. Here the CDR3 omits its conserved ending phenylalanine or tryptophan, so a read error is the likely source. The chain is built from TRBV5-1 and TRBJ1-2; 8 bases map to TRBD1. From germline, CDR1 is SGHRS and CDR2 YFSETQ. V dropped 4 bases and J dropped 4; count of bases not matched to a gene: 6. This CDR3 is 14 amino acids long. The CDR3 loop reads CASSVDRETYGYTL. The DNA of the CDR3 is TGCGCCAGCAGCGTGGACAGGGAAACCTATGGCTACACCCTC.

This clonotype was found many times. The chain employs TRBV3-1 and TRBJ1-2, with no clear D. Per germline, CDR1 LGHDT and CDR2 YNNKEL (reference sequence). CDR3 length: 14 residues. The ends were cut back, 4 bases at V and 2 bases at J, with 11 bases in the middle. This chain's CDR3 is CASSRPSPNYGYTF. CDR3 in DNA: TGTGCCAGCAGCCGCCCAAGCCCGAACTATGGCTACACCTTC.

This clonotype was counted between two and nine times. V gene TRBV19 combines with J gene TRBJ1-5, with TRBD1 identical over 7 bases. The CDR3 extends over 15 amino acids. V trimming: 5 bases; J trimming: 5 bases; junction bases outside the gene matches: 9. Germline CDR1 reads LNHDA; CDR2 reads SQIVND (reference sequence). The CDR3 bases are TGTGCCAGTAGTTTCCAACAGGGGAGGGATCAGCCCCAGCATTTT. Translated: CASSFQQGRDQPQHF.